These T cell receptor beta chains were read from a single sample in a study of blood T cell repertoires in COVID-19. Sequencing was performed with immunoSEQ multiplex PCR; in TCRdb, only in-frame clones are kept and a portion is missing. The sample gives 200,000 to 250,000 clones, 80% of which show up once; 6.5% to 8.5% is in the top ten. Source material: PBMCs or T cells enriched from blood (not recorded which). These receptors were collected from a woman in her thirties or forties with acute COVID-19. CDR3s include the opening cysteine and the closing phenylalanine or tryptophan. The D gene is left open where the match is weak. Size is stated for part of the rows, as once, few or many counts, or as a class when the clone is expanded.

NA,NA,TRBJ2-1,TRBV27,TGTGCCAGCAGAGCACCGAGCGGGCACAATGAGCAGTTCTTC,CASRAPSGHNEQFF
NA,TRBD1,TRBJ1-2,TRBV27,TGTGCCAGCAGCTCCTTAGGTGGACAGGAGACTCTCTATGGCTACACCTTC,CASSSLGGQETLYGYTF
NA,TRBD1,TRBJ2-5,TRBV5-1,TGCGCCAGCAGGTTCGGACAGGGGAGAGAGACCCAGTACTTC,CASRFGQGRETQYF
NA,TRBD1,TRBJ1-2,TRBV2,TGTGCCAGCAGTCCGACAGGGAATGGCTACACCTTC,CASSPTGNGYTF
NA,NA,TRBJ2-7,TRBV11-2,TGTGCCAGCAGCTGGGCAGGGGAATCCTACGAGCAGTACTTC,CASSWAGESYEQYF
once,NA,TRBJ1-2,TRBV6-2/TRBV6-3,TGTGCCAGCAGCTCCGACAGGAACTATGGCTACACCTTC,CASSSDRNYGYTF
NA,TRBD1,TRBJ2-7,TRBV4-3,TGCGCCAGCAGCCTCGGACAGGGGGGTCACTACGAGCAGTACTTC,CASSLGQGGHYEQYF
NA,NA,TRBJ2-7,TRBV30,TGTGCCTGGAGTCAAGAGGTGAACGAGCAGTACTTC,CAWSQEVNEQYF
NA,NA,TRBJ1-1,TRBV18,TGTGCCAGCTCACAAGGGGAGGGTGAAGCTTTCTTT,CASSQGEGEAFF
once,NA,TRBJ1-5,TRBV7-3,TGTGCCAGCAGCTTGTTAAGCTATAGCAATCAGCCCCAGCATTTT,CASSLLSYSNQPQHF
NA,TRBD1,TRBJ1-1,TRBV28,TGTGCCAGCAGACGCCGGACAGGGAGGGTGGCGAACACTGAAGCTTTCTTT,CASRRRTGRVANTEAFF
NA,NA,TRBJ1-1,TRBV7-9,TGTGCCAGCAGCGTGTTGCAGGGGTTGAACACTGAAGCTTTCTTT,CASSVLQGLNTEAFF
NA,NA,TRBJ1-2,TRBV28,TGTGCCAGCAGTTCTGGGCAGCGGCGGGTGAACTATGGCTACACCTTC,CASSSGQRRVNYGYTF
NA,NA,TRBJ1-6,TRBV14,TGTGCCAGCAGCCCCCGACAGAATTCACCCCTCCACTTT,CASSPRQNSPLHF
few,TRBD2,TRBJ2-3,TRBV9,TGTGCCAGCAGCGTAGGGCCGAGCGGGGGTGGGAGTAGCACAGATACGCAGTATTTT,CASSVGPSGGGSSTDTQYF
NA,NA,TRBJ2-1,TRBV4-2,TGTGCCAGCAGCCAAGATCCTTGGACTACCAATGAGCAGTTCTTC,CASSQDPWTTNEQFF
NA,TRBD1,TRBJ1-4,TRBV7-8,TGTGCCAGCAGCCAGGGACAGGGGTCGACTAATGAAAAACTGTTTTTT,CASSQGQGSTNEKLFF
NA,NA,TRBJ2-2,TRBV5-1,TGCGCCAGCAGCGCTGCCCGGGCCGGGGAGCTGTTTTTT,CASSAARAGELFF
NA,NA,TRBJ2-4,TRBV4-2,TGTGCCAGCAGCGCCCAGGTAGACAAAAACATTCAGTACTTC,CASSAQVDKNIQYF
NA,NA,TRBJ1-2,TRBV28,TGTGCCAGCGGCGGAGTCTATGGCTACACCTTC,CASGGVYGYTF
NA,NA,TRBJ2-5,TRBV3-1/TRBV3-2,TGTGCCAGCACGAAGGATCGACAGAGCCAAGAGACCCAGTACTTC,CASTKDRQSQETQYF
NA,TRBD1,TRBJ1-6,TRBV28,TGTGCCAGCAGTCTTCGGACAGGGGGGGGCAATTCACCCCTCCACTTT,CASSLRTGGGNSPLHF
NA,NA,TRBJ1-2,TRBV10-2,TGCGCCAGCAGTGACAGGGTTAAGGACCCCGGATATGGCTACACCTTC,CASSDRVKDPGYGYTF
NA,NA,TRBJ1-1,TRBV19,TGTGCCAGTAGTATCCAGGACACTGAAGCTTTCTTT,CASSIQDTEAFF
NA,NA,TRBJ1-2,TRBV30,TGTGCCATAAGCCCCACAGGGTATGGCTACACCTTC,CAISPTGYGYTF
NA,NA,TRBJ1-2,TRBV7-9,TGTGCCAGCAGCTTAGCTCGGCAGGCTGCCGGCTACACCTTC,CASSLARQAAGYTF
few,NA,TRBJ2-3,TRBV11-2,TGTGCCAGCAGCTTAGTGCCAGCGGGCTACACAGATACGCAGTATTTT,CASSLVPAGYTDTQYF
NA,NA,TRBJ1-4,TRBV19,TGTGCCAGTAGTCCAACTGCAACTAATGAAAAACTGTTTTTT,CASSPTATNEKLFF
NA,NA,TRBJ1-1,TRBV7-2,TGTGCCAGCAGCCCCGACGGGGGGCGAAATACTGAAGCTTTCTTT,CASSPDGGRNTEAFF
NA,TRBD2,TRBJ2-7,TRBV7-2,TGTGCCAGCAGCTTACGGCGGGAGGGCCAAAACGAGCAGTACTTC,CASSLRREGQNEQYF
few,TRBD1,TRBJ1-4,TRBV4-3,TGCGCCAGCAGCCAAGACCCGGGGACAGGGTCGAGGATTGAAAAACTGTTTTTT,CASSQDPGTGSRIEKLFF
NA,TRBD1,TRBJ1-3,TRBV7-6,TGTGCCAGCAGTTCGACAGGACAGGTCTCTGGAAACACCATATATTTT,CASSSTGQVSGNTIYF
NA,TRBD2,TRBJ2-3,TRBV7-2,TGTGCCAGCAGCTTGGGGCTGGCGGGAGGGCTCCTAGATACGCAGTATTTT,CASSLGLAGGLLDTQYF
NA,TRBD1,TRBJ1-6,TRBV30,TGTGCCTGGAGGACACAGGGGGCAGGTTCACCCCTCCACTTT,CAWRTQGAGSPLHF
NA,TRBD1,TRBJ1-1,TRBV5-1,TGCGCCAGCTCTACGACGGGACAGGGGGTCACTGAAGCTTTCTTT,CASSTTGQGVTEAFF
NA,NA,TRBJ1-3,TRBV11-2,TGTGCCAGCAGCTTGGCAGGGCCCGGAAACACCATATATTTT,CASSLAGPGNTIYF
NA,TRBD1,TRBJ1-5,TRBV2,TGTGCCAGCAGTCCAACAGGGGAGAGCAATCAGCCCCAGCATTTT,CASSPTGESNQPQHF
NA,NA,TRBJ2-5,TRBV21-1,TGTGCCAGTAAAGAGACAGGGGGAGATAAAGAGACCCAGTACTTC,CASKETGGDKETQYF
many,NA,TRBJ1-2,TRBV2,TGTGCCAGCAGTACAACTAACTATGGCTACACCTTC,CASSTTNYGYTF
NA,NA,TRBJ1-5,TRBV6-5,TGTGCCAGCAGTTACGGGGCAGGGAAGCGGCCCCAGCATTTT,CASSYGAGKRPQHF
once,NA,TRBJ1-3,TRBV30,TGTGCCTGGAGTGTCAGGGGAAATGGAAACACCATATATTTT,CAWSVRGNGNTIYF
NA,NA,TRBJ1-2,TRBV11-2,TGTGCCAGCAGCTCGATGACCGGGGGGGGAGGTGGCTACACCTTC,CASSSMTGGGGGYTF
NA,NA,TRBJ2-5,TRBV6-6,TGTGCCAGCAGTTCCTCGCCGGGGGAAGAGACCCAGTACTTC,CASSSSPGEETQYF
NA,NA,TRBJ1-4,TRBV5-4,TGTGCCAGCAGCCTGACGACCCAACGGGGTGAAAAACTGTTTTTT,CASSLTTQRGEKLFF
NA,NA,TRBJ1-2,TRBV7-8,TGTGCCAGCAGCCGTGAGGGTTACTATGGCTACACCTTC,CASSREGYYGYTF